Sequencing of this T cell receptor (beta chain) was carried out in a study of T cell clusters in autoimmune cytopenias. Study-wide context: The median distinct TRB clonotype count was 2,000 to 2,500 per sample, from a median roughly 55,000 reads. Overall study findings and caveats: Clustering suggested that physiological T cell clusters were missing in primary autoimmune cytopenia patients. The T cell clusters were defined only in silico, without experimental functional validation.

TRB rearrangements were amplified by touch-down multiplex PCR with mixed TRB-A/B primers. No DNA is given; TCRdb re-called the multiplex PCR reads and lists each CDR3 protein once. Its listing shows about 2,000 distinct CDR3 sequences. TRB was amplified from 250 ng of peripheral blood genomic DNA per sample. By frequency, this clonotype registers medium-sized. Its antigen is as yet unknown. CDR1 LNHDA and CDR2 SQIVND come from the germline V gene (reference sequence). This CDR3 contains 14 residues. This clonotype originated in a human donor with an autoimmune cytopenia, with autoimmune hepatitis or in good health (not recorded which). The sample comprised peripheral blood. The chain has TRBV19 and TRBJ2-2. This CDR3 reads CASSRAGIGGELFF. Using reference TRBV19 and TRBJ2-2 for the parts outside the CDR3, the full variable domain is DGGITQSPKYLFRKEGQNVTLSCEQNLNHDAMYWYRQDPGQGLRLIYYSQIVNDFQKGDIAEGYSVSREKKESFPLTVTSAQKNPTAFYLCASSRAGIGGELFFGEGSRLTVL.